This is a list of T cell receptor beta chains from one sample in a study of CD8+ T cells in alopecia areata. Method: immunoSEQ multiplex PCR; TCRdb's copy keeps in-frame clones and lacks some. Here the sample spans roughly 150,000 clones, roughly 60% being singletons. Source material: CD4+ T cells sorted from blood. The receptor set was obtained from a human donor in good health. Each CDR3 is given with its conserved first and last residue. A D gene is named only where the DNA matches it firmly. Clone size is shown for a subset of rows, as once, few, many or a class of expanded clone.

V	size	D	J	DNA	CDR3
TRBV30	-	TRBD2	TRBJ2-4	TGTGCCTGGACTAGCGGGATGGGGGCCAAAAACATTCAGTACTTC	CAWTSGMGAKNIQYF
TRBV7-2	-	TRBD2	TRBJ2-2	TGTGCCAGCAGCTCGGGGGGGCTGAGGACCGGGGAGCTGTTTTTT	CASSSGGLRTGELFF
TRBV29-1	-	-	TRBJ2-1	TGCAGCGTTCGAGTTACGAGGGAGCAGTTCTTC	CSVRVTREQFF
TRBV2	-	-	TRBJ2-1	TGTGCCAGCAGTGAAGCGGGTCGGAGGTCCTACAATGAGCAGTTCTTC	CASSEAGRRSYNEQFF
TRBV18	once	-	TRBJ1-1	TGTGCCAGCTCACGGTGGCAGGGAGAAGAAGCTTTCTTT	CASSRWQGEEAFF
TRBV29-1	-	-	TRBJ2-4	TGCAGCGTTGAATTTGGTGTGGGGAACATTCAGTACTTC	CSVEFGVGNIQYF
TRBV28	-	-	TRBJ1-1	TGTGCCAGCCTACAGCTTCTGAACACTGAAGCTTTCTTT	CASLQLLNTEAFF
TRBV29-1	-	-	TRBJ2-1	TGCAGCGTCCAGGAGGGTCGGTCGGAGCAGTTCTTC	CSVQEGRSEQFF
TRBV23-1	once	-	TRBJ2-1	TGCGCCAGCAGTCAATCGGAATGGGGTCAGCAGTTCTTC	CASSQSEWGQQFF
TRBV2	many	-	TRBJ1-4	TGTGCCAGCAGCCGAAGTGTCGGCAGTCGGCTTAATGAAAAACTGTTTTTT	CASSRSVGSRLNEKLFF
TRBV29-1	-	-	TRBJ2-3	TGCAGCGTTGATATCCCCCCAGATACGCAGTATTTT	CSVDIPPDTQYF
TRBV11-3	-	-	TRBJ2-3	TGTGCCAGCAGTAAACTATTCGGTACGACAGATACGCAGTATTTT	CASSKLFGTTDTQYF
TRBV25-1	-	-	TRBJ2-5	TGTGCCAGCAGGGGATCAGACACGGTGATGAAGACCCAGTACTTC	CASRGSDTVMKTQYF
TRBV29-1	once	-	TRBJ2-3	TGCAGCGTGAGATGGGCAGATACGCAGTATTTT	CSVRWADTQYF
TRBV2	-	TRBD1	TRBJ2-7	TGTGCCAGCAGTGAGGATAACAGGGGGACCTACGAGCAGTACTTC	CASSEDNRGTYEQYF
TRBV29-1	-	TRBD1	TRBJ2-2	TGCAGCGTCGGGTCTGCAGGGGGAACCGGGGAGCTGTTTTTT	CSVGSAGGTGELFF
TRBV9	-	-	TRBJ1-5	TGTGCCAGCAGCGTAGAACCGGGGGAAGGTCAGCCCCAGCATTTT	CASSVEPGEGQPQHF
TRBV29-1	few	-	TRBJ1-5	TGCAGCGTTCGGGTTACAGGGAGTAACAATCAGCCCCAGCATTTT	CSVRVTGSNNQPQHF
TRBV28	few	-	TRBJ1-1	TGTGCCAGCAGTTTCCGACAGGTCTCGGCTTTCTTT	CASSFRQVSAFF
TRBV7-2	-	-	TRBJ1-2	TGTGCCAGCAGCTTATCCATCGACAGGACGCCCGTGCGGGGCTACACCTTC	CASSLSIDRTPVRGYTF
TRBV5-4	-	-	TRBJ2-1	TGTGCCAGCAGCTTGGGCCAGCGGGCAGGGAAGTACAATGAGCAGTTCTTC	CASSLGQRAGKYNEQFF
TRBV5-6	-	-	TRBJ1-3	TGTGCCAGCAGCTTGCGACTTATCGGAAACACCATATATTTT	CASSLRLIGNTIYF
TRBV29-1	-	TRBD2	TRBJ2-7	TGCAGCATTTCGGGGGAGGGGAGCTCCTACGAGCAGTACTTC	CSISGEGSSYEQYF
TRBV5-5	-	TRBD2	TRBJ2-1	TGTGCCAGCAGCTTGGGACTAGCGGTCAATGAGCAGTTCTTC	CASSLGLAVNEQFF
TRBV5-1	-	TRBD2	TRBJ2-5	TGCGCCAGCAAATCTAGCGGGAGTCGCCGAGAGACCCAGTACTTC	CASKSSGSRRETQYF
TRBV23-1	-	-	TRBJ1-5	TGCGCCAGCAGTCGGCCCGGGGAACCCAATCAGCCCCAGCATTTT	CASSRPGEPNQPQHF
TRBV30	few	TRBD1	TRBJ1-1	TGTGCCCGCACCCGGGACAGTGAAGCTTTCTTT	CARTRDSEAFF
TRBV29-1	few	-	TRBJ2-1	TGCAGCGTTCCCCAAGCGGCCGGCGTTGAGCAGTTCTTC	CSVPQAAGVEQFF
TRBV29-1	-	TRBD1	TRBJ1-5	TGCAGCGTTGTACAGGGGAATCAGCCCCAGCATTTT	CSVVQGNQPQHF
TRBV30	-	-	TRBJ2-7	TGTGCCTGGAGCCTCCCAGGGAAGGGGACCTACGAGCAGTACTTC	CAWSLPGKGTYEQYF
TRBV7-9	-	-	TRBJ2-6	TGTGCCAGCAGCTTAGCGGTCCCCGGGGCTGGGGCCAACGTCCTGACTTTC	CASSLAVPGAGANVLTF
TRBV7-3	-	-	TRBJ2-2	TGTGCCAGCAGCCTTAACAGGGACTCCGGGGAGCTGTTTTTT	CASSLNRDSGELFF
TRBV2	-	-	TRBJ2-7	TGTGCCAGCGCGGGCCTCGGGTACGAGCAGTACTTC	CASAGLGYEQYF
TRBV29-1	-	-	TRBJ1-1	TGCAGCGTTGGATTTATGAGAACTGAAGCTTTCTTT	CSVGFMRTEAFF
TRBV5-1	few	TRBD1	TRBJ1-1	TGCGCCAGCAGCCAGGGACAGGGGTTGATGAACACTGAAGCTTTCTTT	CASSQGQGLMNTEAFF
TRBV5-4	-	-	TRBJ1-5	TGTGCCAGCAGCTTGAATAGAAATCAGCCCCAGCATTTT	CASSLNRNQPQHF
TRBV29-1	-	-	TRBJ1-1	TGCAGCGTTGAAGTGGTAGGGCAGGTAATCGTCGCTTTCTTT	CSVEVVGQVIVAFF
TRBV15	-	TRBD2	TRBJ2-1	TGTGCCACCAGCAGAGTCCCGACGGGACTAGCGGGAGACAATGAGCAGTTCTTC	CATSRVPTGLAGDNEQFF
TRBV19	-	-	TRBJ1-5	TGTGCCAGTAGTATTCGAACCAACAGTGGCAATCAGCCCCAGCATTTT	CASSIRTNSGNQPQHF
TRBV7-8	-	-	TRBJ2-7	TGTGCCAGCAGCTCTGGAGGGGGAGGGCCTTACGAGCAATACTTC	CASSSGGGGPYEQYF
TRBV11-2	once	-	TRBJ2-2	TGTGCCAGCAGCCCCCGGGCCCCTGGGCCTCTCACCGGGGAGCTGTTTTTT	CASSPRAPGPLTGELFF
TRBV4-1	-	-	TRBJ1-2	TGCGCCAGCAGCCAAGATACGACAGCGCTAAGGGGCTACACCTTC	CASSQDTTALRGYTF
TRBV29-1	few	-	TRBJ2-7	TGCAGCGTTGAAGATCCCGTTAAGTACGAGCAGTACTTC	CSVEDPVKYEQYF
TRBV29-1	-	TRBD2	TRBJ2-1	TGCAGCGTCTTTGGGACTAGCGGGGGCCTCAGGGAGCAGTTCTTC	CSVFGTSGGLREQFF
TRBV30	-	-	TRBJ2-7	TGTGCCTGGAGTGTAGTTACCCCAGGAAAATTTCTAGTTGCCTACGAGCAGTACTTC	CAWSVVTPGKFLVAYEQYF